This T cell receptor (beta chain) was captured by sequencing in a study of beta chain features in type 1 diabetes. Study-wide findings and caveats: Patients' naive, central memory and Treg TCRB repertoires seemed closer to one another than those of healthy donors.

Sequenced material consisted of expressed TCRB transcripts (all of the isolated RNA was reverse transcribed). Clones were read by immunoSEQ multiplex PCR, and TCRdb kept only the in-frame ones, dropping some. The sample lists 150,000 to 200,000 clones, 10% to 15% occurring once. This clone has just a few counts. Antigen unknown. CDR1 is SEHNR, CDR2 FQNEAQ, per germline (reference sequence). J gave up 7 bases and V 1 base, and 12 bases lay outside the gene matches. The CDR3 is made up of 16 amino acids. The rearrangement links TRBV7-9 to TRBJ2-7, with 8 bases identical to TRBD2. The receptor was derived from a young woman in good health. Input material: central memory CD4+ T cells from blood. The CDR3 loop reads CASSLGLAGSIYEQYF. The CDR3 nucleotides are TGTGCCAGCAGCTTAGGCTTAGCGGGAAGCATCTATGAGCAGTACTTC.